This TCR beta chain was observed in a study of blood T cell repertoires in COVID-19. Study information: The samples span acute and convalescent COVID-19 from the United States, Italy and Spain. PBMCs, B-cell-depleted T cells, or T cells were the source of the cDNA or gDNA that made up the material.

As handled by the study authors: Quantification of nucleated cells was approximated via reference gene primer amplification. Profiled with immunoSEQ multiplex PCR; TCRdb holds only in-frame clones, not every one. V and J calls and clone size are copied from that table; D and trimming were computed from the DNA. The table shows approximately 150,000 clones, with around 89% occurring only once. Germline values: CDR1 LGHNA, CDR2 YSLEER. The V end was cut by 6 bases, the J end by 2 bases, with 16 bases between. The CDR3 consists of 16 residues. The sequencing sample was made of peripheral blood. The TCR sequence derives from a man aged 50 to 59 who had recovered from COVID-19. V usage is TRBV4-3 and J usage is TRBJ2-2; D gene unclear. CDR3 nucleotides: TGCGCCAGCAGACCTGACATAGATCCTAACACCGGGGAGCTGTTTTTT. It is translated as CASRPDIDPNTGELFF.